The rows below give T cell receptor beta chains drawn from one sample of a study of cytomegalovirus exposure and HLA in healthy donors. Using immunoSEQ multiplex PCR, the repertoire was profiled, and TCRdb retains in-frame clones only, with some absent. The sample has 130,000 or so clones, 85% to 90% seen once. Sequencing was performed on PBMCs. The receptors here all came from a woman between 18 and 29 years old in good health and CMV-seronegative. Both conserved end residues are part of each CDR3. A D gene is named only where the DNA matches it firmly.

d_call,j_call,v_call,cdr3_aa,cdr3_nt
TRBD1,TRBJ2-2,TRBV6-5,CASSSGTGDPGELFF,TGTGCCAGCAGTTCCGGGACAGGGGATCCCGGGGAGCTGTTTTTT
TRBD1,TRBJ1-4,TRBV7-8,CASSFGQGEFEKLFF,TGTGCCAGCAGCTTTGGACAGGGGGAGTTTGAAAAACTGTTTTTT
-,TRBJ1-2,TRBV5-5,CASTTSDRPGRGTF,TGTGCCAGCACCACTTCAGACCGACCAGGTCGTGGCACCTTC
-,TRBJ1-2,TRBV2,CASSTQAGYTF,TGTGCCAGCAGTACTCAGGCGGGCTACACCTTC
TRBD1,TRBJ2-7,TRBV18,CASSPLTGDEQYF,TGTGCCAGCTCACCACTTACAGGGGATGAGCAGTACTTC
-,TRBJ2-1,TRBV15,CATSREAGYNEQFF,TGTGCCACCAGCAGAGAGGCGGGCTACAATGAGCAGTTCTTC
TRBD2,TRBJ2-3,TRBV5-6,CASRKRGTGTDTQYF,TGTGCCAGCAGAAAGCGGGGGACCGGCACAGATACGCAGTATTTT
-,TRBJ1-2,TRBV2,CANLERGDYGYTF,TGTGCCAACTTGGAGCGGGGGGACTATGGCTACACCTTC
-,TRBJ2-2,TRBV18,CASSPPRETGELFF,TGTGCCAGCTCACCACCGAGGGAAACCGGGGAGCTGTTTTTT
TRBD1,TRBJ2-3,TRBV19,CASSISTGGSTDTQYF,TGTGCCAGTAGTATAAGTACAGGGGGAAGCACAGATACGCAGTATTTT
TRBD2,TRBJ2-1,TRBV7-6,CASSQRTGTSYDEQFF,TGTGCCAGCAGCCAAAGAACCGGGACTAGCTACGATGAGCAGTTCTTC
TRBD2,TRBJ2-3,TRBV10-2,CASSEGLAGPSGTQYF,TGCGCCAGCAGTGAAGGACTAGCGGGGCCCTCTGGGACGCAGTATTTT
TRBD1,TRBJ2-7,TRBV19,CASREQGSYEQYF,TGTGCCAGTAGGGAACAGGGGTCTTACGAGCAGTACTTC
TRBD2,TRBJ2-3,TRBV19,CASSTLEGLASTDTQYF,TGTGCCAGTAGTACTCTCGAGGGACTAGCGAGCACAGATACGCAGTATTTT
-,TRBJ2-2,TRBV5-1,CASSLTAGGFTGELFF,TGCGCCAGCAGCTTGACGGCAGGGGGGTTCACCGGGGAGCTGTTTTTT
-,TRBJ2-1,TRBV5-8,CASSRGESSYNEQFF,TGTGCCAGCAGCCGCGGAGAGTCCTCCTACAATGAGCAGTTCTTC
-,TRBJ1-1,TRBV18,CASSPQDFEAFF,TGTGCCAGCTCACCACAGGACTTTGAAGCTTTCTTT